This T cell receptor (beta chain) was recorded in a study of cytomegalovirus exposure and HLA in healthy donors. Study background: The approximately 130 validation repertoires and the approximately 630 first-cohort repertoires shared a platform, a later analysis reported.

Study-wide findings and caveats: Overall, approximately 150 TCR beta chains were annotated as cytomegalovirus-associated.

This clone came up a few times. What it binds is not known. Assay: immunoSEQ multiplex PCR; the TCRdb copy retains only in-frame clones and omits some. This table holds fewer than 250,000 clones, around four fifths found once. The donors belonged to the approximately 120-subject validation cohort, separate from the 666-subject first cohort. The germline gives CDR1 SNHLY, CDR2 FYNNEI. Trimming shortened V by 5 bases and J by 2 bases, and 15 bases separated the two germline ends. CDR3 length: 15 residues. The sample comprised PBMCs. The receptor was isolated from a woman between 18 and 30 years old in good health and CMV-seronegative. The chain employs TRBV2 and TRBJ1-2; possible D gene TRBD1, 5 bases. CDR3 protein: CASSTPLGLNYGYTF. The CDR3 DNA is TGTGCCAGCAGTACCCCGTTGGGGCTAAACTATGGCTACACCTTC.